This T cell receptor (beta chain) was retrieved from a study of T cells in Graves' hyperthyroidism and ophthalmopathy. Clinicians diagnosed patients from clinical symptoms, serum thyroxine and TRAb, thyroid ultrasound and orbital computed tomography. Amplification of TCR beta CDR3 regions was performed using RNA transcripts as template. The HTBI primer set was used in a first-round RT-PCR of the TCR CDR3. TCRdb called the multiplex PCR reads again in MiXCR, with one record for every CDR3 protein. This table holds under 700,000 distinct CDR3 sequences, 16% found once. Study-wide points: Ophthalmopathy, which appeared later, was predicted by the model a median around 6.9 months before onset.

The V and J ends lost 1 base and 3 bases, in that order; junction bases with no gene match: 6. CDR3 size: 15 residues. Per the germline V gene, CDR1 is LGHDT and CDR2 is YNNKEL (reference sequence). This clonotype showed up many times. Its antigen is still unknown. The source material was blood. The sequence was obtained from a woman aged 18-29 years with Graves' hyperthyroidism. The chain has TRBV3-1 and TRBJ2-7; 7 bases match TRBD2. This CDR3 is CASSQVPAGSYEQYF. The DNA of the CDR3 is TGTGCCAGCAGCCAAGTACCAGCGGGAAGCTACGAGCAGTACTTC.